This T cell receptor beta chain was identified during a study of Ad26.COV2.S vaccination and SARS-CoV-2 variants. Data came from immunoSEQ multiplex PCR; TCRdb stores just in-frame clones and leaves some out. The repertoire consists of under 400,000 clones, with roughly 87% occurring once and the leading ten covering 3.4%. As for this clone: The antigen remains unidentified.

Treatment of the sample: roughly 18 received Ad26.COV2.S at low or high dose, single or two shots; a few received placebo; per-sample allocation not given. Each sample was drawn 63 days after the first injection (of vaccine or placebo). The study's findings and limits: The study found similar non-spike TCR breadth in vaccine and placebo recipients. Substantial breadth was reportedly displayed by spike-specific CD8+ and CD4+ T cell responses after vaccination.

The sequenced sample was peripheral blood, obtained in a trial of Ad26.COV2.S vaccine versus placebo. This clonotype originated in a person between 18 and 60 years old who received the Ad26.COV2.S COVID-19 vaccine or a placebo.

The CDR3 DNA sequence: TGTGCCAAGCGGGGGGCTGGGGCCAACGTCCTGACTTTC. Amino acids: CAKRGAGANVLTF. The chain combines TRBV30 with TRBJ2-6, with 9 bases fitting TRBD2. V lost 8 bases, J lost 2 bases, and 1 base stayed unmatched. In germline, CDR1 is GTSNPN, CDR2 SVGIG (reference sequence). This CDR3 is 13 amino acids long.